The next 26 T cell receptor beta chains were all read from a single sample in a study of long-term antiretroviral therapy in people with HIV. Samples were assayed with immunoSEQ v3.0 at survey level. Repertoires were generated with immunoSEQ multiplex PCR, while TCRdb's copy carries only in-frame clones and drops some. The data hold roughly 29,000 clones, with around 85% observed a single time. Here the sequenced sample was unsorted PBMCs, taken 3 years after starting antiretroviral therapy. These receptors all stem from a man in his forties with HIV.

The CDR3 spells CASSDGTGGGYEQYF. CDR3 sequence (DNA): TGCGCCAGCAGCGACGGGACAGGGGGCGGCTACGAGCAGTACTTC. The rearrangement links TRBV5-1 to TRBJ2-7, with TRBD1 matching over 12 bases. CDR1 is SGHRS and CDR2 is YFSETQ in the germline V gene. This CDR3 is 15 amino acids long. With V trimmed by 4 bases and J by 3 bases, 5 bases remained unmatched.

There are a few counts of this clone. The rearrangement links TRBV4-1 to TRBJ1-5; no reliable D call. The V end lost 5 bases, the J end lost 4 bases, and 12 bases lay between the germline ends. The CDR3 is made up of 14 amino acids. CDR1 and CDR2 (germline): MGHRA, YSYEKL. In DNA, the CDR3 is TGCGCCAGCAGCTTCCAACGACAAAATCAGCCCCAGCATTTT. Its translation is CASSFQRQNQPQHF.

The chain couples TRBV6-1 to TRBJ1-2; a possible D gene is TRBD1 (6 bases). V lost 6 bases to trimming and J lost 5 bases, with 13 bases between them. Germline values: CDR1 MNHNS, CDR2 SASEGT. This CDR3 has 13 residues. CDR3 residues: CASSAGQLYGYTF. CDR3 coding DNA: TGTGCCAGCAGCGCCGGACAGCTTTATGGCTACACCTTC.

The chain links TRBV18 to TRBJ2-3; D gene ambiguous. This CDR3 comprises 16 residues. Between the trimmed V and J ends, which lost 2 bases and 3 bases, there was a span of 15 bases. Germline lookup yields CDR1 KGHSH and CDR2 LQKENI. The DNA for the CDR3 is TGTGCCAGCTCACCAACATCCTACCGAGGAACAGATACGCAGTATTTT. Its translation: CASSPTSYRGTDTQYF.

V is TRBV7-9 and J is TRBJ1-2; D remains unclear. The germline V and J ends were trimmed by 5 bases and 6 bases, with 19 bases remaining between them. This CDR3 region has 15 residues. The germline V gene encodes CDR1 SEHNR and CDR2 FQNEAQ (reference sequence). The CDR3 here is CASSTIGSGWNGYTF. As DNA, the CDR3 is TGTGCCAGCAGCACTATTGGTTCGGGATGGAATGGCTACACCTTC.

The CDR3 DNA follows: TGTGCCAGCAGTGAATCGGGTCTTAGCAATCAGCCCCAGCATTTT. Residues: CASSESGLSNQPQHF. The V and J genes are TRBV25-1 and TRBJ1-5; D gene uncertain. The V end was cut by 1 base, the J end by 0 bases, with 7 bases between. The CDR3 has 15 residues. Germline loops: CDR1 MGHDK, CDR2 SYGVNS.

The chain couples TRBV7-8 to TRBJ2-3; D not resolved. The V gene lost 1 base and the J gene lost 0 bases, with 5 bases spanning the gap. Germline CDR1 and CDR2: SGHVS and FQNEAQ. The length of the CDR3 is 14 residues. The CDR3 region has the DNA TGTGCCAGCAGCTTAGTACAGAGCACAGATACGCAGTATTTT. Translating gives CASSLVQSTDTQYF.

This chain joins TRBV18 and TRBJ2-7; D uncertain. Germline CDR1 reads KGHSH; CDR2 reads LQKENI. The ends were cut back, 2 bases at V and 2 bases at J, with 4 bases in the middle. The CDR3 is made up of 12 amino acids. The CDR3 coding sequence is TGTGCCAGCTCACCAAGTGCCTACGAGCAGTACTTC. Translation gives CASSPSAYEQYF.

The chain employs TRBV7-9 and TRBJ2-5, with D possibly being TRBD1 or TRBD2 (5 bases each). This CDR3 has 14 amino acids. Trimming cost V 7 bases and J 3 bases, with 15 bases left between them. Germline assignment: CDR1 SEHNR and CDR2 FQNEAQ (reference sequence). The CDR3 nucleotides read TGTGCCAGCACCCCGAGGGGAGCGGAAGAGACCCAGTACTTC. Its protein is CASTPRGAEETQYF.

The chain couples TRBV5-5 to TRBJ1-6; tentative D call: TRBD1 (6 bases). Germline CDR1 reads SGHKS; CDR2 reads YYEKEE (reference sequence). CDR3 length equals 13 residues. V dropped 4 bases and J dropped 9 bases, with 11 bases sitting between them. The CDR3 DNA sequence: TGTGCCAGCAGCCTCGGGACAAGTTCACCCCTCCACTTT. Translating gives CASSLGTSSPLHF.

The chain joins TRBV5-4 to TRBJ2-3; 8 positions match TRBD1. The J segment lost 1 base and the V segment lost 4 bases, leaving 8 bases of the junction unmatched. Germline CDR1 SGHNT, CDR2 YYREEE (reference sequence). This CDR3 has 16 residues. CDR3 DNA: TGTGCCAGCAGCGGAACAGGGGGAGGAGGCACAGATACGCAGTATTTT. This codes for CASSGTGGGGTDTQYF.

The V gene is TRBV14, the J gene TRBJ1-2; D is uncertain. The CDR3 consists of 14 residues. V was shortened by 1 base and J by 3 bases, with 9 bases between the two germline ends. Germline assignment: CDR1 SGHDN and CDR2 FVKESK. CDR3 in amino acids: CASSQGLIYYGYTF. CDR3 nucleotide sequence: TGTGCCAGCAGCCAAGGGCTGATTTACTATGGCTACACCTTC.

J is TRBJ2-4 and V is TRBV7-9, with a possible D match to TRBD1 (6 bases). CDR3 length: 13 amino acids. Germline loops: CDR1 SEHNR, CDR2 FQNEAQ (reference sequence). Trimming took 5 bases from V and 6 from J, leaving 11 bases between them. The DNA for the CDR3 is TGTGCCAGCAGCCCCCCCAGGGGAAACATTCAGTACTTC. This translates into CASSPPRGNIQYF.

The chain combines TRBV10-3 with TRBJ2-2; 8 positions match TRBD1. The V segment lost 5 bases and the J segment 5 bases; nucleotides outside the gene matches: 19. The CDR3 totals 19 residues. Germline CDR1 and CDR2: ENHRY and SYGVKD. The CDR3 reads CAISTGQGSPRLQTGELFF. As DNA, the CDR3 is TGTGCCATCAGTACCGGACAGGGATCCCCGAGACTCCAGACCGGGGAGCTGTTTTTT.

This chain connects TRBV27 to TRBJ1-6; maybe TRBD1 (5 bases). Germline CDR1 MNHEY, CDR2 SMNVEV (reference sequence). Trimming cost V 0 bases and J 9 bases, with 12 bases left between them. CDR3 length equals 15 residues. CDR3: CASSLSPTGPSPLHF. In DNA form, the CDR3 reads TGTGCCAGCAGTTTATCCCCCACAGGACCTTCACCCCTCCACTTT.

V usage is TRBV5-5 and J usage is TRBJ2-7, with D possibly TRBD1 on 6 matching bases. The CDR3 is 15 amino acids. V lost 4 bases, J lost 3 bases, and 17 bases lay in between. Per germline, CDR1 SGHKS and CDR2 YYEKEE (reference sequence). The CDR3 protein is CASSLGQSGIYEQYF. CDR3 DNA: TGTGCCAGCAGCCTAGGACAGTCTGGGATCTACGAGCAGTACTTC.

The CDR3 DNA is TGTGCCAGCAGTTCCTCCGGGACAGCCTTCTACGAGCAGTACTTC. This encodes CASSSSGTAFYEQYF. This chain connects TRBV27 to TRBJ2-7; TRBD1 matches 7 bases. The CDR3 extends over 15 amino acids. Trimming removed 4 bases from V and 3 bases from J; junction bases left unmatched: 9. Germline V lookup: CDR1 MNHEY, CDR2 SMNVEV (reference sequence).

The V gene is TRBV19, the J gene TRBJ2-1, with TRBD2 matching over 7 bases. The V and J ends lost 10 bases and 4 bases, in that order; junction bases with no gene match: 13. The CDR3 extends over 15 amino acids. Germline CDR1 reads LNHDA; CDR2 reads SQIVND (reference sequence). CDR3 DNA: TGTGCCACTACTACGGGGGGTGGCGGGTACAATGAGCAGTTCTTC. It encodes CATTTGGGGYNEQFF. Looking up the rest from reference TRBV19 and TRBJ2-1 gives the full variable domain: DGGITQSPKYLFRKEGQNVTLSCEQNLNHDAMYWYRQDPGQGLRLIYYSQIVNDFQKGDIAEGYSVSREKKESFPLTVTSAQKNPTAFYLCATTTGGGGYNEQFFGPGTRLTVL.

This chain joins TRBV14 and TRBJ2-7; D is uncertain. In germline, CDR1 is SGHDN, CDR2 FVKESK. The CDR3 has 15 amino acids. V was clipped by 1 base and J by 3 bases, with 13 bases between them. DNA of the CDR3: TGTGCCAGCAGCCAAGGGAACAGAGAGATCTACGAGCAGTACTTC. As protein: CASSQGNREIYEQYF.

V and J are TRBV9 and TRBJ1-1, with D possibly TRBD1 on 5 matching bases. The CDR3 runs 15 residues. Germline CDR1 reads SGDLS; CDR2 reads YYNGEE. Trimming took 4 bases from V and 5 from J, leaving 18 bases between them. The CDR3 nucleotides read TGTGCCAGCAGCACCTTCGCAGGGCGACGAACTGAAGCTTTCTTT. Translated: CASSTFAGRRTEAFF.

This clone was detected once. This chain joins TRBV7-6 and TRBJ2-7, with D unclear. The CDR3 has 12 residues. Deletions cut 1 base from V and 6 bases from J, with 7 bases between. Germline CDR1 reads SGHVS; CDR2 reads FNYEAQ. CDR3: CASSLVPREQYF. CDR3 nucleotide sequence: TGTGCCAGCAGCTTAGTTCCCCGCGAGCAGTACTTC.

The CDR3 DNA follows: TGTGCTAGTGGTTTGGAAGTGGGGTGGGACACTGAAGCTTTCTTT. Protein: CASGLEVGWDTEAFF. The J gene is TRBJ1-1, the V gene TRBV12-5, with D uncertain. Looked up from germline, CDR1 is LGHNT and CDR2 is FRNRAP. Trimming took 1 base from V and 3 from J, leaving 12 bases between them. The CDR3 covers 15 residues. The full variable domain, in which reference TRBV12-5 and TRBJ1-1 provide the parts outside the CDR3, is DARVTQTPRHKVTEMGQEVTMRCQPILGHNTVFWYRQTMMQGLELLAYFRNRAPLDDSGMPKDRFSAEMPDATLATLKIQPSEPRDSAVYFCASGLEVGWDTEAFFGQGTRLTVV.

The chain recombines TRBV5-1 with TRBJ2-6, with TRBD1 as a possible D gene (5 bases). Trimming shortened V by 0 bases and J by 0 bases, and 16 bases separated the two germline ends. This CDR3 has 19 amino acids. Germline CDR1 and CDR2: SGHRS and YFSETQ. The CDR3 nucleotides are TGCGCCAGCAGCTTGGATATTAGGGGATTGTTCTCTGGGGCCAACGTCCTGACTTTC. Residues: CASSLDIRGLFSGANVLTF. Full variable domain (outside the CDR3, taken from reference TRBV5-1 and TRBJ2-6): KAGVTQTPRYLIKTRGQQVTLSCSPISGHRSVSWYQQTPGQGLQFLFEYFSETQRNKGNFPGRFSGRQFSNSRSEMNVSTLELGDSALYLCASSLDIRGLFSGANVLTFGAGSRLTVL.

The V gene is TRBV4-2, the J gene TRBJ2-1, with D tentatively TRBD2 (7 bases). CDR1 and CDR2 from the germline V gene are LGHNA and YNFKEQ. V lost 0 bases and J lost 3, with 12 bases in between. The CDR3 has 16 amino acids. The CDR3 here is CASSQEGGGHYNEQFF. CDR3 DNA: TGTGCCAGCAGCCAAGAAGGCGGGGGACACTACAATGAGCAGTTCTTC.

This clone showed up just a few times. CDR3 DNA: TGTGCCAGCAGCGTTAGCGGGTTGACCGGGGAGCTGTTTTTT. The encoded protein is CASSVSGLTGELFF. The chain combines TRBV7-9 with TRBJ2-2; 7 nucleotides match TRBD2. CDR1 is SEHNR and CDR2 is FQNEAQ in the germline V gene (reference sequence). The CDR3 has 14 residues. V trimming: 5 bases; J trimming: 5 bases; junction bases outside the gene matches: 5.

This chain connects TRBV7-9 to TRBJ2-7; 8 bases fit TRBD1. V lost 6 bases and J lost 2; bases outside the gene matches: 6. This CDR3 region has 14 residues. Germline V lookup: CDR1 SEHNR, CDR2 FQNEAQ (reference sequence). CDR3 nucleotide sequence: TGTGCCAGCAGTTCCCCCAGGGGGCCCTACGAGCAGTACTTC. Residues: CASSSPRGPYEQYF.